The source of this TCR beta chain is a study of monozygotic twins with inflammatory bowel disease. With the 5' RACE reads reprocessed, TCRdb shows one record per CDR3 protein and no DNA. This sample's table has 110,000 or so distinct CDR3 sequences. Germline values: CDR1 MNHEY, CDR2 SVGEGT. The CDR3 is 15 amino acids. The receptor comes from a human donor with ulcerative colitis or Crohn's disease, or a healthy co-twin of an affected twin (not recorded which). The chain combines TRBV6-2 or TRBV6-3 with TRBJ1-2; the D gene TCRdb calls, TRBD1, cannot be checked with no DNA. The specimen sequenced was blood. The CDR3 region is CASSLRPGQGVGYTF.